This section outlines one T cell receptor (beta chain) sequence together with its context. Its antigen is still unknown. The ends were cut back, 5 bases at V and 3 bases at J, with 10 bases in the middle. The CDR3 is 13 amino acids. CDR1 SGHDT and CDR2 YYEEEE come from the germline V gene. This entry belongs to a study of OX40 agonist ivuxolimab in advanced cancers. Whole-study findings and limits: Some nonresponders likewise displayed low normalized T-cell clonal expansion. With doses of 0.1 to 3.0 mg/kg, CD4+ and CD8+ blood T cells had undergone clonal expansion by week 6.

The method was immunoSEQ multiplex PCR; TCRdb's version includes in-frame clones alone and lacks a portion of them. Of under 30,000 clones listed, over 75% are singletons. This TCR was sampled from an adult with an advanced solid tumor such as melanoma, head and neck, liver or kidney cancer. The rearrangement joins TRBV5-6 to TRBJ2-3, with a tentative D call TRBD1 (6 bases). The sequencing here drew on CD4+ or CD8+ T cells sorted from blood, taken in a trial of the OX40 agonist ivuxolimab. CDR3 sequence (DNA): TGTGCCAGCAGTAACAGGGTTACAGATACGCAGTATTTT. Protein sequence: CASSNRVTDTQYF.